This T cell receptor (beta chain) is drawn from a study of blood T cell repertoires in COVID-19. Germline values: CDR1 SGHAT, CDR2 FQNNGV. The CDR3 runs to 14 residues. The V gene lost 6 bases and the J gene lost 2 bases, with 11 bases spanning the gap. Generated by immunoSEQ multiplex PCR, the TCRdb table keeps only in-frame clones and is missing some. The repertoire holds roughly 110,000 clones, with 80% to 90% as singletons. Sequenced material: peripheral blood. The origin of this receptor is a human donor with acute or convalescent COVID-19. The donor label of this sample is uncertain. The chain links TRBV11-2 to TRBJ1-3; D is ambiguous. The CDR3 region has the DNA TGTGCCAGCAGGCACTGGTTCACTGGAAACACCATATATTTT. Its translation is CASRHWFTGNTIYF.